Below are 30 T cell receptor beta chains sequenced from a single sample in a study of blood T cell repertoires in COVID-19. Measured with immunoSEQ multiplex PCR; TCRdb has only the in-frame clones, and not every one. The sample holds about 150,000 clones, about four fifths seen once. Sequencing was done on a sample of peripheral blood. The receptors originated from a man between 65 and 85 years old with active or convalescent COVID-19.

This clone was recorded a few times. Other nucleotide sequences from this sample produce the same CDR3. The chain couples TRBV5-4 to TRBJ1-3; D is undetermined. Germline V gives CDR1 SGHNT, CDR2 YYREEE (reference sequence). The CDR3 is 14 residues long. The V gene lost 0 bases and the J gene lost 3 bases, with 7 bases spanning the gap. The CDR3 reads CASSLDFSGNTIYF. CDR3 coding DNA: TGTGCCAGCAGCTTGGATTTCAGTGGAAACACCATATATTTT.

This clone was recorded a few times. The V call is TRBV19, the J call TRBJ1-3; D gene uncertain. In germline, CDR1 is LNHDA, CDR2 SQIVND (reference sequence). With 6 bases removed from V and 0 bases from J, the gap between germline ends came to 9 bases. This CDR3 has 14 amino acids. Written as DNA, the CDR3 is TGTGCCAGTAGAACAGAGCCCTCTGGAAACACCATATATTTT. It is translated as CASRTEPSGNTIYF.

CDR3 sequence: CASSPGQGEEKLFF. The CDR3 region has the DNA TGTGCCAGCAGCCCGGGACAGGGGGAGGAAAAACTGTTTTTT. The chain carries TRBV7-9 and TRBJ1-4; 11 bases line up with TRBD1. V shed 5 bases and J 8 bases; nucleotides not matched to a gene: 4. The V gene's germline CDR1 is SEHNR and CDR2 FQNEAQ (reference sequence). The CDR3 loop spans 14 amino acids.

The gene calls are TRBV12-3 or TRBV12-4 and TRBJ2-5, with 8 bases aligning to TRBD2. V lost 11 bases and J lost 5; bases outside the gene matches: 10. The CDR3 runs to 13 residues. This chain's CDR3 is CAWEAGDGETQYF. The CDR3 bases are TGTGCCTGGGAAGCGGGAGACGGCGAGACCCAGTACTTC.

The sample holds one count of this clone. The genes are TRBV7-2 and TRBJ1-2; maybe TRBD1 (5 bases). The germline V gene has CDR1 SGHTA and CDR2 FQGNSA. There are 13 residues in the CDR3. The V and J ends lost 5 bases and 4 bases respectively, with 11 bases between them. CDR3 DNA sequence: TGTGCCAGCAGCCAAGGGGTCGGCTATGGCTACACCTTC. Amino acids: CASSQGVGYGYTF.

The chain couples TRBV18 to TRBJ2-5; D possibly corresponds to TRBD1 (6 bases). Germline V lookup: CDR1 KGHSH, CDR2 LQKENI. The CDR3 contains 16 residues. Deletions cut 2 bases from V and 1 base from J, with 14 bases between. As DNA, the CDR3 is TGTGCCAGCTCACCAAGGGGAGTCAGGGGCCAAGAGACCCAGTACTTC. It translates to CASSPRGVRGQETQYF.

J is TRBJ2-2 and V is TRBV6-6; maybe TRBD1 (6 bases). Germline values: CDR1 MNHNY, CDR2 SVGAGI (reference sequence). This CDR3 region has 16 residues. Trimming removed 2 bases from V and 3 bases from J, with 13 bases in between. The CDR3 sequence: CASSYHQTGDTGELFF. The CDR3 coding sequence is TGTGCCAGCAGTTACCACCAGACAGGAGACACCGGGGAGCTGTTTTTT.

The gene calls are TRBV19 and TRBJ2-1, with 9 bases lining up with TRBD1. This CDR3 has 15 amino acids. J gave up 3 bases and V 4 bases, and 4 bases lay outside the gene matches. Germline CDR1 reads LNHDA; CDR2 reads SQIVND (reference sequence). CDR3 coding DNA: TGTGCCAGTAGTACGGGACAGGGCCTCTACAATGAGCAGTTCTTC. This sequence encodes CASSTGQGLYNEQFF.

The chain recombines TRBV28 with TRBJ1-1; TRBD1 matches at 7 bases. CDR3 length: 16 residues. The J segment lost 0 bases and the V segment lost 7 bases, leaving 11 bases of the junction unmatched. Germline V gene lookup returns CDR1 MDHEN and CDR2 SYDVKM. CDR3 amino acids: CASTLPPGQLNTEAFF. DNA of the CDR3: TGTGCCAGCACCTTACCTCCGGGACAGCTGAACACTGAAGCTTTCTTT.

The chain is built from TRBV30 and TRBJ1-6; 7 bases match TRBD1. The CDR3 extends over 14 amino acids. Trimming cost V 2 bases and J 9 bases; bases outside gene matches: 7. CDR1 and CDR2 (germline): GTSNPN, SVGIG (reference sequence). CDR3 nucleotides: TGTGCCTGGAGTCATGAGGGGGCGGGTTCACCCCTCCACTTT. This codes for CAWSHEGAGSPLHF.

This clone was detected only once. CDR3 nucleotides: TGTGCCAGCAGGGCCTACCCGGGACAGGGCGGCTACACCTTC. Translation: CASRAYPGQGGYTF. This chain joins TRBV25-1 and TRBJ1-2, with 9 bases that match TRBD1. V trimming: 6 bases; J trimming: 8 bases; junction bases outside the gene matches: 10. Germline V gene data show CDR1 as MGHDK and CDR2 as SYGVNS. CDR3 size: 14 residues.

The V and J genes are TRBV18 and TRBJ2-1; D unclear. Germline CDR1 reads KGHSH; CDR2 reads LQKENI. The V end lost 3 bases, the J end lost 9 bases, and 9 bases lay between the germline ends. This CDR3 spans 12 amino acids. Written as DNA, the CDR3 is TGTGCCAGCTCACCTATTTTGAGTGAGCAGTTCTTC. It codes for CASSPILSEQFF.

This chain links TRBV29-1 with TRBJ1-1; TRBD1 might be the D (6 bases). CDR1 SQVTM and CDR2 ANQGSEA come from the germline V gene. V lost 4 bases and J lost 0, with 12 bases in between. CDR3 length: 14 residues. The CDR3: CSVGGGQMNTEAFF. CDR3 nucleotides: TGCAGCGTTGGGGGTGGACAGATGAACACTGAAGCTTTCTTT. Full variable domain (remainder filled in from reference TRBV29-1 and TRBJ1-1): SAVISQKPSRDICQRGTSLTIQCQVDSQVTMMFWYRQQPGQSLTLIATANQGSEATYESGFVIDKFPISRPNLTFSTLTVSNMSPEDSSIYLCSVGGGQMNTEAFFGQGTRLTVV.

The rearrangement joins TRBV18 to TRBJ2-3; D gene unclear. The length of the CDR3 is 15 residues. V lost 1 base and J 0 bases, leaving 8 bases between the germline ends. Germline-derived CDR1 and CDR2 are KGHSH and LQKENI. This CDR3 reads CASSPRQSSTDTQYF. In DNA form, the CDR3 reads TGTGCCAGCTCACCACGGCAGTCTAGCACAGATACGCAGTATTTT.

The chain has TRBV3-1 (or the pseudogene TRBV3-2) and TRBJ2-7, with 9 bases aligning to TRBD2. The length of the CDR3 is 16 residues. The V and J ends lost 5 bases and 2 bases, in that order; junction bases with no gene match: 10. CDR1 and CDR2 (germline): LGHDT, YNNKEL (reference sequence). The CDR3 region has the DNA TGTGCCAGCAGCTACGGAGCGGGAGGCCTTGCCTACGAGCAGTACTTC. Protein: CASSYGAGGLAYEQYF.

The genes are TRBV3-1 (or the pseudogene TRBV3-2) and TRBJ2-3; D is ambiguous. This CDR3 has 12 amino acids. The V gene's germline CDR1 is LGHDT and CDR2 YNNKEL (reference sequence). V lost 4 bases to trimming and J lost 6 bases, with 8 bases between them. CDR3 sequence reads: CASSPHVDTQYF. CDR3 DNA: TGTGCCAGCAGCCCCCATGTGGATACGCAGTATTTT.

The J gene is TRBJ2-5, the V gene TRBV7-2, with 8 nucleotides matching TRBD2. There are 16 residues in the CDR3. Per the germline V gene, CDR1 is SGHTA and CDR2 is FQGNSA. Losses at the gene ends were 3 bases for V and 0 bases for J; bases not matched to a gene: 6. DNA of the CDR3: TGTGCCAGCAGCTTGCTTGTAGCGGGGTACCAAGAGACCCAGTACTTC. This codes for CASSLLVAGYQETQYF.

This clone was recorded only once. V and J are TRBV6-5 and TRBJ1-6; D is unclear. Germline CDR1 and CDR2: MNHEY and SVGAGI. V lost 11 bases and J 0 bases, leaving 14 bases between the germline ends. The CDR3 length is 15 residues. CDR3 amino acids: CAVDSSSSYNSPLHF. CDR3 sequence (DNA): TGTGCCGTGGACTCTTCGAGCTCCTATAATTCACCCCTCCACTTT.

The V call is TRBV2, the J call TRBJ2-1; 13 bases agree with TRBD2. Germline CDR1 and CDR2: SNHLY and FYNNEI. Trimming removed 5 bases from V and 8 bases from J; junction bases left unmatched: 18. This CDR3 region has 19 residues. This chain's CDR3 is CASSPNGGLAGRRSDEQFF. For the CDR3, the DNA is TGTGCCAGCAGTCCCAACGGGGGACTAGCGGGAAGAAGGTCTGATGAGCAGTTCTTC.

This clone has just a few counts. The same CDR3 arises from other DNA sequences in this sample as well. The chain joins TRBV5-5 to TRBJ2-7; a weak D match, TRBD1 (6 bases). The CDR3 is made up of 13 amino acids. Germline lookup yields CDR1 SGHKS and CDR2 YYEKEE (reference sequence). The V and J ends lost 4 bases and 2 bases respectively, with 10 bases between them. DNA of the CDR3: TGTGCCAGCAGCGAGGGACACCCCTACGAGCAGTACTTC. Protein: CASSEGHPYEQYF. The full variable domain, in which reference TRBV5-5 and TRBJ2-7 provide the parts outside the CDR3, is DAGVTQSPTHLIKTRGQQVTLRCSPISGHKSVSWYQQVLGQGPQFIFQYYEKEERGRGNFPDRFSARQFPNYSSELNVNALLLGDSALYLCASSEGHPYEQYFGPGTRLTVT.

The CDR3 DNA reads TGCGCCAGCAGCCAAGAATGGGGGACAGACTCCTACGAGCAGTACTTC. It codes for CASSQEWGTDSYEQYF. The chain joins TRBV4-3 to TRBJ2-7; 7 bases align to TRBD1. Unmatched junction bases numbered 5, after V lost 0 bases and J lost 0 bases. Germline V CDR1 and CDR2: LGHNA, YSLEER. This CDR3 has 16 residues.

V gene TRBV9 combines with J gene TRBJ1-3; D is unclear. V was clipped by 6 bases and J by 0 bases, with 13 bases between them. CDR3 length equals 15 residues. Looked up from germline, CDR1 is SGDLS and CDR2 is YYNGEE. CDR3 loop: CASTAGGPSGNTIYF. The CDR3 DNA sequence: TGTGCCAGCACCGCTGGTGGGCCCTCTGGAAACACCATATATTTT. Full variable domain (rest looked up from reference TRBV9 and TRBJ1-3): DSGVTQTPKHLITATGQRVTLRCSPRSGDLSVYWYQQSLDQGLQFLIQYYNGEERAKGNILERFSAQQFPDLHSELNLSSLELGDSALYFCASTAGGPSGNTIYFGEGSWLTVV.

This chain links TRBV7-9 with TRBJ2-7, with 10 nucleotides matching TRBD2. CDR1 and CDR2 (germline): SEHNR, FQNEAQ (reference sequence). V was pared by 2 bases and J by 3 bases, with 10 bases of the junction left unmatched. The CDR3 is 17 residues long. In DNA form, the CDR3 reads TGTGCCAGCAGCTTAACAAGCTCCGTAGCGGGGGGCTACGAGCAGTACTTC. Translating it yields CASSLTSSVAGGYEQYF.

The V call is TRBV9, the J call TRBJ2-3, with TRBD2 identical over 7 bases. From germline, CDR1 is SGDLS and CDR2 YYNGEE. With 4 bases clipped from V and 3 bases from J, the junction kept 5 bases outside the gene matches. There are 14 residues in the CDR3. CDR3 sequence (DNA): TGTGCCAGCAGCATGACTAGCACGACAGATACGCAGTATTTT. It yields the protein CASSMTSTTDTQYF.

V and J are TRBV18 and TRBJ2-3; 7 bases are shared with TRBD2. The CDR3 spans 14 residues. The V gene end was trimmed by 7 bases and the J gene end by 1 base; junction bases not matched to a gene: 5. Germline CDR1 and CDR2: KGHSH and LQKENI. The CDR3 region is CASLREMGTDTQYF. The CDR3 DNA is TGTGCCAGCTTGCGGGAGATGGGCACAGATACGCAGTATTTT.

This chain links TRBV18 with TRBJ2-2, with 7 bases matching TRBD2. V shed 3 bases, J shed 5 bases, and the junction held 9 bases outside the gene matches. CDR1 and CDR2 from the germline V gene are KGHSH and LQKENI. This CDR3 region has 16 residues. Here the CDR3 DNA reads TGTGCCAGCTCACCTACACTAGCGAGTGGAACCGGGGAGCTGTTTTTT. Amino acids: CASSPTLASGTGELFF.

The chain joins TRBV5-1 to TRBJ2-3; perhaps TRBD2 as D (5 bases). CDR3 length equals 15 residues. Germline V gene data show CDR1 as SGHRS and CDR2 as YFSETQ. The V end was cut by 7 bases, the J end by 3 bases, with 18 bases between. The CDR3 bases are TGCGCCAGCGGGGTTAATTGGGAGAAGACAGATACGCAGTATTTT. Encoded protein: CASGVNWEKTDTQYF.

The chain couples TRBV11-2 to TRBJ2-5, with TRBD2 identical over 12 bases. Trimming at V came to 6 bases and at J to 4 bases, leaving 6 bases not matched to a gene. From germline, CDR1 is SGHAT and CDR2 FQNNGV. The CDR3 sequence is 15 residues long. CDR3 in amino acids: CASRFLAGGGETQYF. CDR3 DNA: TGTGCCAGCAGGTTCCTAGCGGGAGGGGGAGAGACCCAGTACTTC.

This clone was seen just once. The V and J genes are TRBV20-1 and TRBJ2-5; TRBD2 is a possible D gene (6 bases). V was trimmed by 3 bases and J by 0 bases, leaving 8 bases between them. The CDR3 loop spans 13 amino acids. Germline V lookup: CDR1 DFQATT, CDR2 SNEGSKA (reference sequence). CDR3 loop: CSASAGNQETQYF. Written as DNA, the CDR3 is TGCAGTGCTAGTGCGGGAAACCAAGAGACCCAGTACTTC.

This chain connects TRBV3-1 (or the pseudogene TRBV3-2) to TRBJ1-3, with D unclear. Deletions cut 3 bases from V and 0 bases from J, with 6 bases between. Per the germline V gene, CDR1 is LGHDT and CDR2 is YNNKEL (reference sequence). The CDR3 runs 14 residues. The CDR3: CASSHGSSGNTIYF. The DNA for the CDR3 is TGTGCCAGCAGCCACGGGAGCTCTGGAAACACCATATATTTT.